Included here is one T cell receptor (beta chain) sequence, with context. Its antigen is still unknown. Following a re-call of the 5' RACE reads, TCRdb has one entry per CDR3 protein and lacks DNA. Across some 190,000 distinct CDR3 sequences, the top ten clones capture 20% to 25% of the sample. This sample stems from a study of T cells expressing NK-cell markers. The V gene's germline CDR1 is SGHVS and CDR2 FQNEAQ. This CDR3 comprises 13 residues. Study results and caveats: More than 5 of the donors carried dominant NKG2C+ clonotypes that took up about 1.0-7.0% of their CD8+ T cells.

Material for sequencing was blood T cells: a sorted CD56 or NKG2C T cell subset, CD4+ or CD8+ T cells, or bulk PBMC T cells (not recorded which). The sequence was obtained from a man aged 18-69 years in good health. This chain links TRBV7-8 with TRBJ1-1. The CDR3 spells CASSLSLGTEAFF.